Below are 12 T cell receptor beta chains sequenced from a single sample in a study of blood T cells in healthy people across ages. A second PCR of about 7 to 11 cycles used a sample-barcoded 5' primer and a J-beta primer mix. Each CDR3 protein gets one entry after TCRdb re-called the 5' RACE reads with MiXCR. Of about 580,000 distinct CDR3 sequences listed, about 45% are singletons. Material: blood. The receptors shown here come from an elderly man in good health.

The chain couples TRBV5-1 to TRBJ2-5; D ambiguous. V lost 4 bases and J lost 1, with 5 bases in between. CDR3 length: 12 residues. CDR1 and CDR2 (germline): SGHRS, YFSETQ. The CDR3 sequence is CASSQSQETQYF. CDR3 bases: TGCGCCAGCAGCCAATCCCAAGAGACCCAGTACTTC.

The chain is built from TRBV7-2 and TRBJ2-2, with 9 bases matching TRBD2. The CDR3 is 16 amino acids. Per the germline V gene, CDR1 is SGHTA and CDR2 is FQGNSA. The trim removed 2 bases at V and 2 bases at J, leaving 3 bases unmatched. The CDR3 nucleotides read TGTGCCAGCAGCTTACCTAGCGGGGTCAACACCGGGGAGCTGTTTTTT. Amino acid sequence: CASSLPSGVNTGELFF.

As for this clonotype: One end of the junction fails to match germline, which may point to a read error. V and J are TRBV14 and TRBJ1-3, with D unresolved. Germline V gives CDR1 SGHDN, CDR2 FVKESK. The CDR3 is made up of 13 amino acids. CDR3 sequence: CASSQDAGNIIYF. CDR3 nucleotides: TGTGCCAGCAGCCAAGATGCTGGAAACATCATATATTTT.

This chain links TRBV29-1 with TRBJ2-1; TRBD2 aligns across 7 bases. Per the germline V gene, CDR1 is SQVTM and CDR2 is ANQGSEA. V lost 4 bases and J lost 6; bases outside the gene matches: 3. The CDR3 is 12 amino acids. The DNA of the CDR3 is TGCAGCGTTGTGGGGGGGGTCAATGAGCAGTTCTTC. Translation: CSVVGGVNEQFF.

This clonotype was recorded a few times. The chain combines TRBV7-2 with TRBJ2-5; D is possibly TRBD1 or TRBD2 (6 bases each). The germline gives CDR1 SGHTA, CDR2 FQGNSA. CDR3 length: 15 residues. V lost 1 base and J lost 6, with 15 bases in between. CDR3 sequence reads: CASSLDPGEEKTQYF. As DNA, the CDR3 is TGTGCCAGCAGCTTAGACCCAGGGGAGGAAAAGACCCAGTACTTC.

This clonotype was detected a few times. The chain combines TRBV20-1 with TRBJ1-2; TRBD1 matches 7 bases. CDR1 and CDR2 from the germline V gene are DFQATT and SNEGSKA (reference sequence). The V segment lost 6 bases and the J segment 8 bases; nucleotides outside the gene matches: 6. This CDR3 spans 11 amino acids. The CDR3 coding sequence is TGCAGTGCCAGTACAGGGGCCGGCTACACCTTC. Encoded protein: CSASTGAGYTF.

V is TRBV9 and J is TRBJ2-1, with D perhaps given as TRBD1 or TRBD2 (5 bases each). Trimming took 4 bases from V and 10 from J, leaving 15 bases between them. This CDR3 region has 13 residues. Germline assignment: CDR1 SGDLS and CDR2 YYNGEE. CDR3 amino acids: CASSFSPRDEQFF. The CDR3 region has the DNA TGTGCCAGCAGCTTCAGCCCACGGGACGAGCAGTTCTTC.

This clonotype was detected a few times. The rearrangement uses TRBV15 and TRBJ2-5; 7 nucleotides match TRBD2. Germline V gives CDR1 LNHNV, CDR2 YYDKDF (reference sequence). The V gene end was trimmed by 2 bases and the J gene end by 2 bases; junction bases not matched to a gene: 2. The CDR3 is made up of 14 amino acids. CDR3 protein: CATSRTSAQETQYF. For the CDR3, the DNA is TGTGCCACCAGCAGAACTAGCGCTCAAGAGACCCAGTACTTC.

On this clonotype: The junction does not match germline at one end; this may be a read error. This rearrangement joins TRBV20-1 to TRBJ1-1; perhaps TRBD1 as D (6 bases). CDR3 size: 16 residues. Germline CDR1 and CDR2: DFQATT and SNEGSKA (reference sequence). CDR3 nucleotide sequence: TGCAGTGCTAGAGCCCGGGACACCTACATGAACGCTGAAGCTTTCTTT. Encoded protein: CSARARDTYMNAEAFF.

The chain carries TRBV4-3 and TRBJ2-2, with TRBD1 as a possible D gene (6 bases). The CDR3 totals 16 residues. With 0 bases removed from V and 8 bases from J, the gap between germline ends came to 16 bases. Germline-derived CDR1 and CDR2 are LGHNA and YSLEER. Here the CDR3 reads CASSQDRGQIRGELFF. CDR3 DNA: TGCGCCAGCAGCCAAGATCGAGGACAGATACGAGGGGAGCTGTTTTTT.

In its sample, this clonotype was seen once. The rearrangement joins TRBV5-1 to TRBJ2-4; 13 nucleotides align to TRBD2. The J call is uncertain, as TRBJ2-7 better fits the DNA end. CDR1 and CDR2 from the germline V gene are SGHRS and YFSETQ. The CDR3 sequence is 14 residues long. CDR3 protein: CASSLTSGRVEQYF. DNA of the CDR3: TGCGCCAGCAGCTTGACTAGCGGGAGGGTCGAGCAGTACTTC.

This clonotype was detected a few times. The rearrangement joins TRBV5-1 to TRBJ2-4; the D is unclear. Trimming took 4 bases from V and 7 from J, leaving 15 bases between them. CDR3 size: 14 residues. Germline V gives CDR1 SGHRS, CDR2 YFSETQ. The CDR3 sequence: CASSPTADTNIQYF. DNA of the CDR3: TGCGCCAGCAGCCCCACCGCTGACACGAACATTCAGTACTTC.